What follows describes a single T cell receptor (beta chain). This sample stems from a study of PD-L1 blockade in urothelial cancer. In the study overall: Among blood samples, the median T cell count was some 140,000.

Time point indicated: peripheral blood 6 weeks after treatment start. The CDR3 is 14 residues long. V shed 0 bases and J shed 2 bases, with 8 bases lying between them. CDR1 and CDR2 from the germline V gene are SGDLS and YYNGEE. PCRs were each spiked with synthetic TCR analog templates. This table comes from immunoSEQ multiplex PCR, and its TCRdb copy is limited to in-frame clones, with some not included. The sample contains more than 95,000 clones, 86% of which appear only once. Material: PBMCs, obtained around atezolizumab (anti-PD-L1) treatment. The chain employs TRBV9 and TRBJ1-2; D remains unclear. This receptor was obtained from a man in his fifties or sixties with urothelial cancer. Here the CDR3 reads CASSVVGGNYGYTF. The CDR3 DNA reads TGTGCCAGCAGCGTAGTGGGCGGGAACTATGGCTACACCTTC.